These T cell receptor beta chains were read from a single sample in a study of blood T cell repertoires in COVID-19. Libraries were prepared by immunoSEQ multiplex PCR; TCRdb keeps only in-frame clonotypes and omits some of them. The table shows 350,000 to 400,000 clones, with 65% to 90% occurring only once. The sequenced material came from peripheral blood. These receptors were collected from a woman in her sixties or seventies with COVID-19, enrolled during active disease. The CDR3 runs from the conserved cysteine through the conserved F or W. A D gene is named only where the DNA matches it firmly. Rows give clone size only sometimes, using once, few, many, or a class for an expanded clone.

v_call	j_call	d_call	clone_size	cdr3_length	cdr3_nt	cdr3_aa
TRBV5-4	TRBJ1-1	NA	NA	14	TGTGCCAGCAGCTTGGGCGGCGGGGGGACTGAAGCTTTCTTT	CASSLGGGGTEAFF
TRBV3-1/TRBV3-2	TRBJ1-2	NA	few	15	TGTGCCAGCAGCCTTAGACAGGACAACTTCTATGGCTACACCTTC	CASSLRQDNFYGYTF
TRBV12-5	TRBJ2-1	NA	NA	14	TGTGCTAGTGGTTTGGAGAGGGCAGGGGATGAGCAGTTCTTC	CASGLERAGDEQFF
TRBV13	TRBJ1-2	NA	NA	16	TGTGCCAGCAGCCTTCACTTGGACACTTTGGTCAATGGCTACACCTTC	CASSLHLDTLVNGYTF
TRBV2	TRBJ1-3	TRBD1	NA	14	TGTGCCAGCAGTGAAGGGACAGGGAAGGACACCATATATTTT	CASSEGTGKDTIYF
TRBV14	TRBJ2-5	TRBD2	NA	13	TGTGCCAGCAGCGGGACTAGACGAGAGACCCAGTACTTC	CASSGTRRETQYF
TRBV7-9	TRBJ2-7	TRBD1	NA	15	TGTGCCAGCAGCTCCTGGACAGGGTTCACCTACGAGCAGTACTTC	CASSSWTGFTYEQYF
TRBV27	TRBJ2-1	TRBD1	NA	15	TGTGCCAGCAGCGTTGGACAGGGGGCCTACAATGAGCAGTTCTTC	CASSVGQGAYNEQFF
TRBV9	TRBJ1-2	TRBD1	NA	15	TGTGCCAGCAGCGCTCACAGGGGAATGGAGTATGGCTACACCTTC	CASSAHRGMEYGYTF
TRBV7-2	TRBJ2-3	TRBD2	NA	14	TGTGCCAGCAGCTTACGGCGGGGGACAGATACGCAGTATTTT	CASSLRRGTDTQYF
TRBV11-2	TRBJ2-7	NA	once	13	TGTGCCAGCAGCCCAAGGGGGACCCACGAGCAGTACTTC	CASSPRGTHEQYF